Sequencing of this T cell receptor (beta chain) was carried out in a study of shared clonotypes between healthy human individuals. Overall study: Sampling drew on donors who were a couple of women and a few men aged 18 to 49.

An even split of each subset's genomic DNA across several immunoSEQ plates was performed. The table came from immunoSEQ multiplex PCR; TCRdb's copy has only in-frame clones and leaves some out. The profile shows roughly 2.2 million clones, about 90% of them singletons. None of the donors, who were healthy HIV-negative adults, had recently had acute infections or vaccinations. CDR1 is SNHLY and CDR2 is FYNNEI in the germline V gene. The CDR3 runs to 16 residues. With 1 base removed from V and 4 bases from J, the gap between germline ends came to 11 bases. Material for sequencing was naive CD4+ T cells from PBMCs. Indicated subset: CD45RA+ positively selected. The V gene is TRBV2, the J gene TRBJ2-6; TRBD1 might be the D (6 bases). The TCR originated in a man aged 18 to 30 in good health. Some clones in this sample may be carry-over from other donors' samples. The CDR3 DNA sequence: TGTGCCAGCAGTGAAGACAGGGCCTCCGGGGCCAACGTCCTGACTTTC. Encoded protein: CASSEDRASGANVLTF.